The clone carrying this TCR beta chain showed up many times. Its antigen is not identified. This entry belongs to a study of CD8 T cells in ankylosing spondylitis. Overall study results and limits: Within ankylosing spondylitis blood, a TCR beta motif made up of fewer than ten highly homologous variants appeared to be characteristic.

TCRdb itself ran the 5' RACE reads through MiXCR, one entry per CDR3 protein. The table shows under 450,000 distinct CDR3 sequences, with over 15% occurring only once. There are 13 residues in the CDR3. V was clipped by 2 bases and J by 5 bases, with 9 bases between them. The sample comprised blood, either unsorted or a sorted T cell fraction (not recorded which). The source of this sequence is a male donor with ankylosing spondylitis. The rearrangement joins TRBV12-3 or TRBV12-4 to TRBJ2-5; D not resolved. Written as DNA, the CDR3 is TGTGCCAGCAGTTTAAAGGGTGCTGAGACCCAGTACTTC. Translating it yields CASSLKGAETQYF.